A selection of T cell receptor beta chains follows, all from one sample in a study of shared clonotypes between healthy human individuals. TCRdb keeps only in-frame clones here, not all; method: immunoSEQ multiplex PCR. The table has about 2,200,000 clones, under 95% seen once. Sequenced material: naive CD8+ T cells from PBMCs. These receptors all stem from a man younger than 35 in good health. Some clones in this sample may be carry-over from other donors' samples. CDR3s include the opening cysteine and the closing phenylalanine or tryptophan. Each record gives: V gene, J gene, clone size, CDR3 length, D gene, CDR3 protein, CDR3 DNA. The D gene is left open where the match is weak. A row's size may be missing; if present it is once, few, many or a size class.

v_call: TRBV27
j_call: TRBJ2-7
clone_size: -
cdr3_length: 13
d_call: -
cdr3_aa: CASNRPGSYEQYF
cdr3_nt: TGTGCCAGCAACAGGCCCGGGTCCTACGAGCAGTACTTC

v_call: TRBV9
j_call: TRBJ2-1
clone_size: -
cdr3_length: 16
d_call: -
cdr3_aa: CASSVGLGDSYNEQFF
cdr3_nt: TGTGCCAGCAGCGTAGGGCTAGGCGACTCCTACAATGAGCAGTTCTTC

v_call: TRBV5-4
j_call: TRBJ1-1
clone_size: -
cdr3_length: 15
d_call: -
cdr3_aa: CASSLYGGPRTEAFF
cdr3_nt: TGTGCCAGCAGCTTGTATGGGGGGCCGCGCACTGAAGCTTTCTTT

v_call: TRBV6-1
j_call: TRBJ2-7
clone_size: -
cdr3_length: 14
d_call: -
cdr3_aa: CASSGGTGTYEQYF
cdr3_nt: TGTGCCAGCAGTGGGGGGACGGGTACCTACGAGCAGTACTTC

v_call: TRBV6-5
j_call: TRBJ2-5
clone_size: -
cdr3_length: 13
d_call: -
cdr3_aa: CASSYRGRETQYF
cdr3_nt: TGTGCCAGCAGTTACAGGGGGAGAGAGACCCAGTACTTC

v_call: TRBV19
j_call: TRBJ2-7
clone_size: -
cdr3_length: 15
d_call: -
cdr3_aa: CASSIGQAGSYEQYF
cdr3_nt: TGTGCCAGTAGTATCGGGCAGGCAGGCTCCTACGAGCAGTACTTC

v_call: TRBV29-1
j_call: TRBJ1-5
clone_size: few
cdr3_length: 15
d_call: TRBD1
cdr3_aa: CSVLDRGLGNQPQHF
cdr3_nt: TGCAGCGTTCTGGACAGGGGGCTTGGCAATCAGCCCCAGCATTTT

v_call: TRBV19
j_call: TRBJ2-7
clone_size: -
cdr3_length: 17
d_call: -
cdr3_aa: CASSTAALADNPYEQYF
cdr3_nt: TGTGCCAGTAGTACCGCTGCCCTTGCGGATAACCCCTACGAGCAGTACTTC

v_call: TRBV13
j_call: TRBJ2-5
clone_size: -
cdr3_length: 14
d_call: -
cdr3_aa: CASSLGGWEETQYF
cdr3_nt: TGTGCCAGCAGCTTAGGGGGGTGGGAAGAGACCCAGTACTTC

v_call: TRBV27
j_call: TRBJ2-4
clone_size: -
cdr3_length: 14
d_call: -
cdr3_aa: CASSPFSAKNIQYF
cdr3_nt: TGTGCCAGCAGCCCCTTTTCTGCCAAAAACATTCAGTACTTC

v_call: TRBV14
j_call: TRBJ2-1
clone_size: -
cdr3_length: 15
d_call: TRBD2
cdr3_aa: CASSPASAGENEQFF
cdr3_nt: TGTGCCAGCAGCCCCGCGTCCGCGGGAGAAAATGAGCAGTTCTTC

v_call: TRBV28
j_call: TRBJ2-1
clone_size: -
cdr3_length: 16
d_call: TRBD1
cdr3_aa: CASSDRGPSSYNEQFF
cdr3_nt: TGTGCCAGCAGTGACAGGGGGCCGAGCTCCTACAATGAGCAGTTCTTC

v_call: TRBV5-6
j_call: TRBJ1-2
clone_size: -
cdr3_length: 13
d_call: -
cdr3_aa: CASSLGTFYGYTF
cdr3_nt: TGTGCCAGCAGCCTCGGGACATTCTATGGCTACACCTTC

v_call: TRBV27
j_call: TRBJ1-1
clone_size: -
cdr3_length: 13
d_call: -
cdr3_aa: CASSLGRYTEAFF
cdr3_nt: TGTGCCAGCAGTTTAGGCCGATACACTGAAGCTTTCTTT

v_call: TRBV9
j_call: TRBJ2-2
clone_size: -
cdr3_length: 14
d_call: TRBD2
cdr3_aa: CASGVAGSHGELFF
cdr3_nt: TGTGCCAGCGGAGTAGCGGGATCGCACGGGGAGCTGTTTTTT

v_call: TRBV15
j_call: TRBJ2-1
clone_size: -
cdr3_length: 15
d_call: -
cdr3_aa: CATSRGPKTTSEQFF
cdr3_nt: TGTGCCACCAGCAGAGGTCCTAAGACAACAAGTGAGCAGTTCTTC

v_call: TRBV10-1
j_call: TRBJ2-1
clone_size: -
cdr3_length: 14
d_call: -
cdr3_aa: CASSDGGPTNEQFF
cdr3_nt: TGCGCCAGCAGTGACGGCGGCCCCACTAATGAGCAGTTCTTC

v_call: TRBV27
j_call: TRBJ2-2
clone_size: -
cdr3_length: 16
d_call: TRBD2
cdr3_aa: CASKPSGPPNTGELFF
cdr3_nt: TGTGCCAGCAAACCTAGCGGACCTCCGAACACCGGGGAGCTGTTTTTT

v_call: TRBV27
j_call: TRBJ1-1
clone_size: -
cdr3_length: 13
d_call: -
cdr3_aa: CASRDRSNTEAFF
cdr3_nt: TGTGCCAGCAGGGACCGCTCGAACACTGAAGCTTTCTTT

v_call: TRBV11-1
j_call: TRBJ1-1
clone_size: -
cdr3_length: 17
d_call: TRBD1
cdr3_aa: CASSLRDRAIMNTEAFF
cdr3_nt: TGTGCCAGCAGCCTCCGGGACAGGGCTATTATGAACACTGAAGCTTTCTTT

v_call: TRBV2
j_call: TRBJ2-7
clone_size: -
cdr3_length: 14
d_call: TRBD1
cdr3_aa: CASSFYRGTYEQYF
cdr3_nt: TGTGCCAGCAGCTTTTACAGGGGAACCTACGAGCAGTACTTC

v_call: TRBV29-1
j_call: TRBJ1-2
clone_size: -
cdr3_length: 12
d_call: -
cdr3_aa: CSVEGGFYGYTF
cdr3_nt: TGCAGCGTTGAGGGGGGCTTCTATGGCTACACCTTC

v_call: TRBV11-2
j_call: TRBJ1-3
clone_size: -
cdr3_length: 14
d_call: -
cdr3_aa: CASSRTASGNTIYF
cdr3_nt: TGTGCCAGCAGCCGGACTGCGAGCGGAAACACCATATATTTT

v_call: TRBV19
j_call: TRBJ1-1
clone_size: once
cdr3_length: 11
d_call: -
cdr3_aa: CASRRGLEAFF
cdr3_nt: TGTGCCAGTAGACGGGGGCTTGAAGCTTTCTTT

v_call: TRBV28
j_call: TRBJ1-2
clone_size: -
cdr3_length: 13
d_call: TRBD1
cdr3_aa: CATRTGTNYGYTF
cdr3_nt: TGTGCCACCAGGACAGGGACGAACTATGGCTACACCTTC

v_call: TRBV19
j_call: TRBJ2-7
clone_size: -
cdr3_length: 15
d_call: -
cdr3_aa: CASSAGQTSSYEQYF
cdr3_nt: TGTGCCAGTAGCGCGGGACAGACATCCTCCTACGAGCAGTACTTC

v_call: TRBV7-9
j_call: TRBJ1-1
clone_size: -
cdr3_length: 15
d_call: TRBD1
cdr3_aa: CASSSLHRGNTEAFF
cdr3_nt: TGTGCCAGCAGCTCGCTACACAGGGGAAACACTGAAGCTTTCTTT

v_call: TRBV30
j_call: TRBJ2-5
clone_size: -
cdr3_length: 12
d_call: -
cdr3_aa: CAWVTNQETQYF
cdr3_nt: TGTGCCTGGGTGACTAACCAAGAGACCCAGTACTTC

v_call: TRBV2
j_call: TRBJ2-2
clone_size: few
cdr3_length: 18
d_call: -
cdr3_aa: CASSEIGLGTAGTGELFF
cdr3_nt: TGTGCCAGCAGTGAAATTGGATTGGGAACAGCTGGCACCGGGGAGCTGTTTTTT

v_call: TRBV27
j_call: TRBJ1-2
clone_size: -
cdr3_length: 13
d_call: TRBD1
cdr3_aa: CASSLTGAGGYTF
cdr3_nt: TGTGCCAGCAGTTTAACAGGGGCTGGGGGCTACACCTTC

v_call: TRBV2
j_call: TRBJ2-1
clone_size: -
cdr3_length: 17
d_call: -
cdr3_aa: CASSEFWPMSSYNEQFF
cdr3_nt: TGTGCCAGCAGTGAATTTTGGCCAATGAGCTCCTACAATGAGCAGTTCTTC

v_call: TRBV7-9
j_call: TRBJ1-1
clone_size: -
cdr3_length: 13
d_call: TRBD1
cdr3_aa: CASSPPDRVTAFF
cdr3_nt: TGTGCCAGCAGCCCCCCGGACAGGGTCACAGCTTTCTTT

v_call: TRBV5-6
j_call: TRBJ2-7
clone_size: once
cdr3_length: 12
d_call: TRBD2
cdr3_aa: CASSAGGYEQYF
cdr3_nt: TGTGCCAGCAGCGCGGGGGGATACGAGCAGTACTTC

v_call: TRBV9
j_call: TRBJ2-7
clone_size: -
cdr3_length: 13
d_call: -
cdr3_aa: CASSPRGTYEQYF
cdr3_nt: TGTGCCAGCAGCCCTCGGGGTACCTACGAGCAGTACTTC

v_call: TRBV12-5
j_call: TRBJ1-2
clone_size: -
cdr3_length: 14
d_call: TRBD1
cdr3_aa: CASGLGTGLYGYTF
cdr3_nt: TGTGCTAGTGGTTTGGGGACAGGTCTCTATGGCTACACCTTC

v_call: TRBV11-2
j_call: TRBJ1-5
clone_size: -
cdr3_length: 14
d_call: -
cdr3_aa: CASSLGGSNQPQHF
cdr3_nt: TGTGCCAGCAGCTTAGGCGGGAGCAATCAGCCCCAGCATTTT

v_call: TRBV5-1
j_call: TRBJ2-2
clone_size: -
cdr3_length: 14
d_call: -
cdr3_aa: CASSWRSGTGELFF
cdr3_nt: TGCGCCAGCAGCTGGAGGTCGGGCACCGGGGAGCTGTTTTTT

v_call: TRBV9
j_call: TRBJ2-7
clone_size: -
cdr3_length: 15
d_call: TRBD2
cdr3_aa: CASSATSASSYEQYF
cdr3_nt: TGTGCCAGCAGCGCGACTAGCGCGAGCTCCTACGAGCAGTACTTC

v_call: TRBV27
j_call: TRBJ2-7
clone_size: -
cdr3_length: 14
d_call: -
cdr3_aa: CASSSDYNPYEQYF
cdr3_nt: TGTGCCAGCAGTTCCGACTATAACCCCTACGAGCAGTACTTC

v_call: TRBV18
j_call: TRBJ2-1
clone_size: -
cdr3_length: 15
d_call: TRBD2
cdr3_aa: CASSPTSGGANEQFF
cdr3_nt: TGTGCCAGCTCACCAACTAGCGGGGGTGCCAATGAGCAGTTCTTC

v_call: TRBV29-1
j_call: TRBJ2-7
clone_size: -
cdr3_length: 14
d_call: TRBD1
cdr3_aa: CSVGGGTGYYEQYF
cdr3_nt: TGCAGCGTTGGCGGCGGGACAGGGTATTACGAGCAGTACTTC

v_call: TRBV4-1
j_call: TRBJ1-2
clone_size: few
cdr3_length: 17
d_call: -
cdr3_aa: CASSQATGTLANYGYTF
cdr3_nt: TGCGCCAGCAGCCAAGCCACCGGGACACTAGCTAACTATGGCTACACCTTC

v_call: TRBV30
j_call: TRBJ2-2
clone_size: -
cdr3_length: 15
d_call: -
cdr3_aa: CAWRPDRSLTGELFF
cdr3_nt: TGTGCCTGGAGGCCAGACAGGTCCCTCACCGGGGAGCTGTTTTTT

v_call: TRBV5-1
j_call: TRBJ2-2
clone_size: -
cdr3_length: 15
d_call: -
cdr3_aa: CASEEDGVITGELFF
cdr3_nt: TGCGCCAGCGAAGAGGATGGGGTGATCACCGGGGAGCTGTTTTTT

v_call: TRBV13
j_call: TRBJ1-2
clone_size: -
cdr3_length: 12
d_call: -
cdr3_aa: CASREGGHGYTF
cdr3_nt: TGTGCCAGCAGGGAAGGGGGTCATGGCTACACCTTC

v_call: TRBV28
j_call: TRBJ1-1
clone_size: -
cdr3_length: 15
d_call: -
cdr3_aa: CASSLRLEMGTEAFF
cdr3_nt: TGTGCCAGCAGTTTAAGGTTAGAGATGGGAACTGAAGCTTTCTTT

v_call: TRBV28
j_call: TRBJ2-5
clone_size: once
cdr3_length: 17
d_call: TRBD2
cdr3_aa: CASSPRAVSGRAETQYF
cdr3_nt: TGTGCCAGCAGCCCCAGGGCGGTCAGCGGGAGGGCTGAGACCCAGTACTTC

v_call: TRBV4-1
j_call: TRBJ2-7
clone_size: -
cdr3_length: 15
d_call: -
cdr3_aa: CASSQVVTQVYEQYF
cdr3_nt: TGCGCCAGCAGCCAAGTAGTGACACAGGTCTACGAGCAGTACTTC

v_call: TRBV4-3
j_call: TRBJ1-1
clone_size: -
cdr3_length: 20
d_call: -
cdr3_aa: CASSQFTPGLGGSGNTEAFF
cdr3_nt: TGCGCCAGCAGCCAATTCACCCCGGGACTTGGGGGGTCTGGGAACACTGAAGCTTTCTTT

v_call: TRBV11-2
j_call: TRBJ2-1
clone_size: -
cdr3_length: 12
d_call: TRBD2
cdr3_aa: CASSPTSGEQFF
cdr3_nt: TGTGCCAGCAGTCCAACTAGCGGAGAGCAGTTCTTC

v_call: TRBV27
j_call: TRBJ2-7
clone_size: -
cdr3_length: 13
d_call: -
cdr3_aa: CASRPDYLYEQYF
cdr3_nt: TGTGCCAGCAGACCGGACTATCTTTACGAGCAGTACTTC

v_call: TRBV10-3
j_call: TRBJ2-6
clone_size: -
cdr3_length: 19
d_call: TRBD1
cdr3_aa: CAISELMDRGLTGANVLTF
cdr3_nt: TGTGCCATCAGTGAGTTGATGGACAGGGGTCTAACTGGGGCCAACGTCCTGACTTTC

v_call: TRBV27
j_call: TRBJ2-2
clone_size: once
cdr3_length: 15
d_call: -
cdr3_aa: CASSYGQSYTGELFF
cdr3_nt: TGTGCCAGCAGCTACGGACAGAGCTACACCGGGGAGCTGTTTTTT

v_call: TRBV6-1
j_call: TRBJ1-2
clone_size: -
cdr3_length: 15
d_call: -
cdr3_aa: CASSEGAGANYGYTF
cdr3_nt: TGTGCCAGCAGTGAAGGGGCAGGGGCTAACTATGGCTACACCTTC

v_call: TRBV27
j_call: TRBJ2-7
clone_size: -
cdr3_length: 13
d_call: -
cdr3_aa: CASSPSSSYEQYF
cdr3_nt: TGTGCCAGCAGTCCCTCAAGCTCCTACGAGCAGTACTTC

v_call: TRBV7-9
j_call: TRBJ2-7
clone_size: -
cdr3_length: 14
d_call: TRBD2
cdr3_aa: CASSFPGLANEQYF
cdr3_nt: TGTGCCAGCAGCTTTCCGGGACTAGCGAACGAGCAGTACTTC

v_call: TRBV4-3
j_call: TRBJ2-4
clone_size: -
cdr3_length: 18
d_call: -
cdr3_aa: CASSQDFPTRLAKNIQYF
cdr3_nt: TGCGCCAGCAGCCAAGATTTCCCGACGAGACTAGCCAAAAACATTCAGTACTTC